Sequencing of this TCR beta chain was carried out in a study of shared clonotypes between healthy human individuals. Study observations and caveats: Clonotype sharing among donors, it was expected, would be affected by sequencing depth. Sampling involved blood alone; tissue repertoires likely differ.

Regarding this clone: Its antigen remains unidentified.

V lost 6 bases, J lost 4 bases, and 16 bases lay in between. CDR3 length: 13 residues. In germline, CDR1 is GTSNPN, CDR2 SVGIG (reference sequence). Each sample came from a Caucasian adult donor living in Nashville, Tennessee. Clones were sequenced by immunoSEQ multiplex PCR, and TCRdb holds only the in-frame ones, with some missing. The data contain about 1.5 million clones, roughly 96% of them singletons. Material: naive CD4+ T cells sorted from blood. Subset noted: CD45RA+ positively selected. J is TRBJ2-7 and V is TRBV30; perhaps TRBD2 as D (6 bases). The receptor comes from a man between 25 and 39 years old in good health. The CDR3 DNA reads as TGTGCCTGCCGGATGGTCGGGGGTTACGAGCAGTACTTC. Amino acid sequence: CACRMVGGYEQYF.